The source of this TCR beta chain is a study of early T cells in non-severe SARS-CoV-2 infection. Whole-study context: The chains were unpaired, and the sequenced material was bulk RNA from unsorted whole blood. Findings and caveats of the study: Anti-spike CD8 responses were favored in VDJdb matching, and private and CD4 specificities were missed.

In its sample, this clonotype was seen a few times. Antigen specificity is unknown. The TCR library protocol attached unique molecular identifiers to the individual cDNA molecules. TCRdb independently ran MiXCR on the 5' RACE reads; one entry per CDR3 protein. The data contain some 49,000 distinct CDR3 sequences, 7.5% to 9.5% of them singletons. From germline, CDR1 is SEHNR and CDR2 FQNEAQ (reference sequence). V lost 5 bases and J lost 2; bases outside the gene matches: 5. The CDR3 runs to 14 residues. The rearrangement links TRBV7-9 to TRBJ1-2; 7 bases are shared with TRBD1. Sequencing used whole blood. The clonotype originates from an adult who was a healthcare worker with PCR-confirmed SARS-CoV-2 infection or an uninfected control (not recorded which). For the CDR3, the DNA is TGTGCCAGCAGCACCGGGACAGCCAACTATGGCTACACCTTC. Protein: CASSTGTANYGYTF.